The sequence of this T cell receptor beta chain was determined in a study of response to subunit inactivated influenza vaccine. Each CDR3 protein is one row after TCRdb ran MiXCR on the RT-PCR reads. The sample consists of more than 450,000 distinct CDR3 sequences, about 11% of them appearing once. Germline loops: CDR1 SGHAT, CDR2 FQNNGV. The length of the CDR3 is 15 residues. V lost 5 bases, J lost 2 bases, and 16 bases lay in between. This sample was also put to use in a study of T cells expressing NK-cell markers. From that paper: 5'RACE template switching with UMIs generated TCR beta cDNA. Each of about six donors carried dominant NKG2C+ clonotypes accounting for roughly 1.0-8% of CD8+ T cells. Whether the expanded NKG2C+ T cell clones recognized HCMV remained unclear.

The sequencing here drew on PBMCs from blood, taken on the day of vaccination. The chain links TRBV11-2 to TRBJ2-7; D is perhaps TRBD1 or TRBD2 (5 bases each). The clonotype was recovered from a man aged 50-59 years who received an inactivated influenza vaccine. The CDR3 spells CASSREGALAYEQYF. The CDR3 nucleotides are TGTGCCAGCAGCCGGGAAGGGGCATTGGCCTACGAGCAGTACTTC.